Each of the 27 T cell receptor beta chains below was sequenced from the same sample in a study of T-cell reconstitution after alpha-beta-depleted transplantation in children. TCRbeta library construction was performed incorporating unique molecular identifiers. TCRdb passed the PCR reads through MiXCR, listing each CDR3 protein once. The profile shows roughly 610,000 distinct CDR3 sequences, roughly a tenth of them singletons. Sequenced material: PBMCs from the stem cell graft donor, taken from the stem cell graft. The receptors stem from a human donor who donated a stem cell graft to a child with acute myeloid leukemia.

J is TRBJ2-2 and V is TRBV12-3 or TRBV12-4, with 10 bases matching TRBD1. The CDR3 is made up of 16 amino acids. J lost 5 bases, V lost 5 bases, and 8 bases had no gene match. The CDR3 sequence is CASSPTGGARTGELFF. CDR3 sequence (DNA): TGTGCCAGCAGTCCGACAGGGGGCGCGAGAACCGGGGAGCTGTTTTTT.

The chain carries TRBV10-3 and TRBJ2-7; perhaps TRBD1 as D (5 bases). Germline lookup yields CDR1 ENHRY and CDR2 SYGVKD. With 2 bases removed from V and 3 bases from J, the gap between germline ends came to 14 bases. CDR3 length equals 15 residues. CDR3 in amino acids: CAISELFGQGYEQYF. The CDR3 region has the DNA TGTGCCATCAGTGAGCTCTTCGGGCAGGGCTACGAGCAGTACTTC.

The chain has TRBV24-1 and TRBJ2-3, with D uncertain. Germline V gene data show CDR1 as KGHDR and CDR2 as SFDVKD. The CDR3 is 15 residues long. V was cut by 0 bases and J by 4 bases, with 10 bases left in between. The CDR3 protein is CATSDLTAAADTQYF. As DNA, the CDR3 is TGTGCCACCAGTGATTTGACGGCAGCAGCAGATACGCAGTATTTT.

This clonotype was counted a few times. The rearrangement uses TRBV30 and TRBJ2-2; D is undetermined. Germline V gene sequence: CDR1 GTSNPN, CDR2 SVGIG (reference sequence). Trimming took 1 base from V and 2 from J, leaving 5 bases between them. The CDR3 consists of 13 residues. The CDR3 here is CAWSGSNTGELFF. The CDR3 bases are TGTGCCTGGAGTGGGAGCAACACCGGGGAGCTGTTTTTT.

This clonotype has at least ten counts. The CDR3 DNA reads TGTGCCAGCAGCTTAGAGCCCACAGGGATTGGAGCCTACGAGCAGTACTTC. This encodes CASSLEPTGIGAYEQYF. V gene TRBV7-2 combines with J gene TRBJ2-7, with a tentative D call TRBD1 (6 bases). This CDR3 comprises 17 residues. With 1 base removed from V and 2 bases from J, the gap between germline ends came to 18 bases. Germline CDR1 and CDR2: SGHTA and FQGNSA.

This clonotype was detected many times. The CDR3 DNA is TGCAGCGTGGGGACTCCGGGTCCCTATGGCTACACCTTC. Translation: CSVGTPGPYGYTF. This sequence joins TRBV29-1 and TRBJ1-2; tentative D call: TRBD1 (5 bases). The V gene lost 6 bases and the J gene lost 4 bases, with 15 bases spanning the gap. This CDR3 contains 13 residues. Germline V gives CDR1 SQVTM, CDR2 ANQGSEA.

The gene calls are TRBV2 and TRBJ2-6, with a tentative D call TRBD1 (6 bases). The CDR3 covers 16 residues. Per germline, CDR1 SNHLY and CDR2 FYNNEI. The V end was cut by 5 bases, the J end by 0 bases, with 11 bases between. The CDR3 is CASSRGQISGANVLTF. CDR3 DNA: TGTGCCAGCAGTCGGGGACAAATCTCTGGGGCCAACGTCCTGACTTTC. The full variable domain, completed using reference TRBV2 and TRBJ2-6, is EPEVTQTPSHQVTQMGQEVILRCVPISNHLYFYWYRQILGQKVEFLVSFYNNEISEKSEIFDDQFSVERPDGSNFTLKIRSTKLEDSAMYFCASSRGQISGANVLTFGAGSRLTVL.

Only a few counts were recorded for this clonotype. The genes are TRBV11-3 and TRBJ2-7; D is possibly TRBD2 (5 bases). V was shortened by 4 bases and J by 4 bases, with 11 bases between the two germline ends. The CDR3 has 13 amino acids. Germline-derived CDR1 and CDR2 are SGHNT and YENEEA. CDR3 nucleotides: TGTGCCAGCAGCTCTCGAAGCGGATACGAGCAGTACTTC. Encoded protein: CASSSRSGYEQYF.

This sequence joins TRBV7-9 and TRBJ2-7; D may be TRBD1 (5 bases). Trimming cost V 7 bases and J 0 bases, with 13 bases left between them. Germline CDR1 SEHNR, CDR2 FQNEAQ (reference sequence). This CDR3 region has 14 residues. CDR3 residues: CASTPQESSYEQYF. The CDR3 nucleotides read TGTGCCAGCACCCCACAGGAAAGCTCCTACGAGCAGTACTTC.

This clonotype was seen many times. This rearrangement joins TRBV20-1 to TRBJ2-1; D unclear. Germline V lookup: CDR1 DFQATT, CDR2 SNEGSKA (reference sequence). The CDR3 has 14 residues. The ends were cut back, 0 bases at V and 0 bases at J, with 6 bases in the middle. This CDR3 is CSARDPSSYNEQFF. The CDR3 DNA reads as TGCAGTGCTAGAGATCCGAGCTCCTACAATGAGCAGTTCTTC.

Many counts were recorded for this clonotype. J is TRBJ2-7 and V is TRBV11-2; unclear D gene. The germline V and J ends were trimmed by 3 bases and 3 bases, with 15 bases remaining between them. The CDR3 loop spans 15 amino acids. CDR1 is SGHAT, CDR2 FQNNGV, per germline. The CDR3, as DNA: TGTGCCAGCAGCTTTGGGGTGGTTGGCGTCTACGAGCAGTACTTC. Translated: CASSFGVVGVYEQYF.

The chain couples TRBV5-5 to TRBJ2-1; weak D call: TRBD2 (6 bases). Between the trimmed V and J ends, which lost 2 bases and 6 bases, there was a span of 15 bases. The CDR3 has 15 amino acids. Per germline, CDR1 SGHKS and CDR2 YYEKEE (reference sequence). The CDR3 DNA is TGTGCCAGCAGCTTAGCGGGTCCCCGCGGCAATGAGCAGTTCTTC. Its protein product is CASSLAGPRGNEQFF.

In its sample, this clonotype was seen a few times. The chain carries TRBV9 and TRBJ2-7, with D perhaps TRBD2 (5 bases). V shed 0 bases and J shed 0 bases, with 10 bases lying between them. Germline CDR1 is SGDLS and CDR2 is YYNGEE. This CDR3 has 15 residues. DNA of the CDR3: TGTGCCAGCAGCGTAGGGTTGAGCGGCTCCTACGAGCAGTACTTC. It codes for CASSVGLSGSYEQYF.

The V call is TRBV7-2, the J call TRBJ2-5, with 9 positions matching TRBD1. The junction had 10 bases not matched to a gene; V was cut back by 5 bases and J by 3 bases. Germline CDR1 and CDR2: SGHTA and FQGNSA. This CDR3 comprises 16 residues. DNA of the CDR3: TGTGCCAGCAGCACCTCAGACAGGGGGGGAAAAGAGACCCAGTACTTC. Translating gives CASSTSDRGGKETQYF.

This clonotype came up a few times. The CDR3 sequence is CASSQDFMSSYEQYF. The CDR3 DNA reads TGCGCCAGCAGCCAAGATTTCATGTCCAGCTACGAGCAGTACTTC. V usage is TRBV4-3 and J usage is TRBJ2-7; unclear D gene. Germline CDR1 and CDR2: LGHNA and YSLEER. With 0 bases removed from V and 3 bases from J, the gap between germline ends came to 12 bases. The length of the CDR3 is 15 residues.

V usage is TRBV20-1 and J usage is TRBJ1-2; a possible D gene is TRBD1 (5 bases). Germline V lookup: CDR1 DFQATT, CDR2 SNEGSKA (reference sequence). This CDR3 spans 13 amino acids. V gave up 0 bases and J gave up 11 bases, with 16 bases separating them. DNA of the CDR3: TGCAGTGCTAGAGAAACGGGCAGGGAGGCTTACACCTTC. This encodes CSARETGREAYTF.

This clonotype was counted between two and nine times. The V and J genes are TRBV6-2 or TRBV6-3 and TRBJ2-1, with 12 bases identical to TRBD2. CDR1 and CDR2 (germline): MNHEY, SVGEGT. This CDR3 is 19 amino acids long. The junction had 20 bases not matched to a gene; V was cut back by 6 bases and J by 8 bases. CDR3 amino acids: CASRGLWTSGKSQSDEQFF. CDR3 nucleotides: TGTGCCAGCAGGGGACTTTGGACTAGCGGGAAATCCCAAAGTGATGAGCAGTTCTTC.

This clonotype was seen only a few times. This rearrangement joins TRBV18 to TRBJ1-5; D remains unclear. Germline loops: CDR1 KGHSH, CDR2 LQKENI. There are 13 residues in the CDR3. The V end lost 3 bases, the J end lost 3 bases, and 6 bases lay between the germline ends. CDR3 bases: TGTGCCAGCTCACCTGAGGACAATCAGCCCCAGCATTTT. Residues: CASSPEDNQPQHF.

Only a few counts were recorded for this clonotype. The J gene is TRBJ2-2, the V gene TRBV4-3; 9 bases line up with TRBD1. Germline-derived CDR1 and CDR2 are LGHNA and YSLEER. The length of the CDR3 is 15 residues. The ends lost 4 bases at V and 6 bases at J; junction bases unmatched: 6. CDR3 region: CASSPRDRDAGELFF. The CDR3, as DNA: TGCGCCAGCAGCCCGAGGGACAGGGACGCCGGGGAGCTGTTTTTT.

In its sample, this clonotype was seen a few times. This sequence joins TRBV7-2 and TRBJ1-1; 9 positions agree with TRBD1. The germline V gene encodes CDR1 SGHTA and CDR2 FQGNSA. V dropped 2 bases and J dropped 4; count of bases not matched to a gene: 5. The length of the CDR3 is 15 residues. CDR3 nucleotide sequence: TGTGCCAGCAGCTTAAACAGGGGGCATGGCACTGAAGCTTTCTTT. Translated: CASSLNRGHGTEAFF.

There are a few counts of this clonotype. V gene TRBV20-1 combines with J gene TRBJ2-1; a weak D match, TRBD2 (6 bases). This CDR3 is built from 12 residues. Trimming cost V 3 bases and J 8 bases, with 11 bases left between them. The germline gives CDR1 DFQATT, CDR2 SNEGSKA (reference sequence). CDR3: CSASRSGYEQFF. The CDR3 DNA reads as TGCAGTGCTAGTCGAAGCGGGTATGAGCAGTTCTTC.

Many counts were recorded for this clonotype. The limits of the CDR3 on the DNA are not certain, so only TCRdb's listed CDR3 is given. The chain links TRBV7-3 to TRBJ2-1; TRBD1, the D gene given by the table, was not confirmed from the DNA. The germline V gene has CDR1 SGHTA and CDR2 FQGTGA. The CDR3 length equals 14 residues, ends included. The CDR3 loop reads CASAFGPGYNEQFF.

V is TRBV6-1 and J is TRBJ2-2, with TRBD2 identical over 11 bases. The junction had 15 bases not matched to a gene; V was cut back by 7 bases and J by 5 bases. CDR1 and CDR2 (germline): MNHNS, SASEGT. The CDR3 has 18 residues. CDR3 sequence (DNA): TGTGCCAGCACCAGCCTAGCGGGAGGCCGCGGTGGGACCGGGGAGCTGTTTTTT. Translating gives CASTSLAGGRGGTGELFF.

This clonotype was seen a handful of times. The chain links TRBV7-6 to TRBJ2-7; the match to TRBD2 covers 8 bases. The CDR3 consists of 16 residues. The V segment lost 1 base and the J segment 6 bases; nucleotides outside the gene matches: 11. Per the germline V gene, CDR1 is SGHVS and CDR2 is FNYEAQ. The CDR3 DNA sequence: TGTGCCAGCAGCTTAGGTTCCAGCGGGAGCAGCGGCGAGCAGTACTTC. Residues: CASSLGSSGSSGEQYF.

This clonotype was found a few times. The chain has TRBV6-5 and TRBJ1-5; D possibly corresponds to TRBD1 (5 bases). Germline V gene data show CDR1 as MNHEY and CDR2 as SVGAGI. V lost 5 bases and J lost 2, with 13 bases in between. This CDR3 region has 15 residues. CDR3 sequence reads: CASSPRVGGNQPQHF. As DNA, the CDR3 is TGTGCCAGCAGTCCCAGGGTCGGTGGCAATCAGCCCCAGCATTTT.

This clonotype was seen repeatedly, ten times or more. The gene calls are TRBV6-5 and TRBJ2-7, with 7 bases identical to TRBD2. Per the germline V gene, CDR1 is MNHEY and CDR2 is SVGAGI. The CDR3 contains 13 residues. With 2 bases clipped from V and 5 bases from J, the junction kept 3 bases outside the gene matches. The CDR3 sequence is CASSYGGGDEQYF. The CDR3 nucleotides are TGTGCCAGCAGTTACGGGGGAGGGGACGAGCAGTACTTC.

This clonotype was seen repeatedly, ten times or more. CDR3 coding DNA: TGTGCCAGCAGCTTGGCACGGTTAGGGTCCTACAATGAGCAGTTCTTC. It codes for CASSLARLGSYNEQFF. The J gene is TRBJ2-1, the V gene TRBV5-5; unclear D gene. The CDR3 is 16 residues long. V lost 0 bases and J lost 1, with 11 bases in between. CDR1 and CDR2 from the germline V gene are SGHKS and YYEKEE (reference sequence).